These T cell receptor beta chains were read from a single sample in a study of human T cells and chemical hapten exposure. MiXCR, run by TCRdb on the RACE reads, gives a single entry per CDR3 protein. The repertoire consists of around 45,000 distinct CDR3 sequences, with around 3.4% occurring once and the leading ten covering around 6%. Sequences were obtained from whole blood. These receptors were collected from a human donor in good health. Some clones in this sample may be carry-over from other donors' samples. Both conserved end residues are part of each CDR3. The order of the fields is clone size, V gene, J gene, D gene, CDR3 DNA, CDR3 protein. A D gene is named only where the DNA matches it firmly. A row's size may be missing; if present it is once, few, many or a size class.

clone_size: NA; v_call: TRBV28; j_call: TRBJ1-1; d_call: NA; cdr3_nt: TGTGCCAGCAGTCCCGGACAGTGGGCAGACACTGAAGCTTTCTTT; cdr3_aa: CASSPGQWADTEAFF
clone_size: few; v_call: TRBV24-1; j_call: TRBJ2-2; d_call: TRBD1; cdr3_nt: TGTGCCACCAGAGGACAGGGGGCGACCGGGGAGCTGTTTTTT; cdr3_aa: CATRGQGATGELFF
clone_size: medium-sized; v_call: TRBV5-5; j_call: TRBJ2-7; d_call: TRBD1; cdr3_nt: TGTGCCAGCAGGCCCGGGACAGCCTACGAGCAGTACTTC; cdr3_aa: CASRPGTAYEQYF
clone_size: many; v_call: TRBV12-3/TRBV12-4; j_call: TRBJ1-5; d_call: NA; cdr3_nt: TGTGCCAGCCGCCGGGGGGCTAGCAATCAGCCCCAGCATTTT; cdr3_aa: CASRRGASNQPQHF
clone_size: NA; v_call: TRBV6-2/TRBV6-3; j_call: TRBJ1-5; d_call: NA; cdr3_nt: TGTGCCAGCATGTTTTCGGCAGCCAATCAGCCCCAGCATTTT; cdr3_aa: CASMFSAANQPQHF
clone_size: few; v_call: TRBV11-2; j_call: TRBJ2-2; d_call: NA; cdr3_nt: TGTGCCAGCAGCTTAGGGGTGCGGGAGCTGTTTTTT; cdr3_aa: CASSLGVRELFF
clone_size: NA; v_call: TRBV4-1; j_call: TRBJ1-2; d_call: TRBD1; cdr3_nt: TGCGCCAGCAGCCTCCCCTCCGGACAGGGGGTTCCTAACTATGGCTACACCTTC; cdr3_aa: CASSLPSGQGVPNYGYTF
clone_size: many; v_call: TRBV11-2; j_call: TRBJ1-2; d_call: TRBD1; cdr3_nt: TGTGCCAGCAGCTTAGCACGGGGGACAGGGAACTATGGCTACACCTTC; cdr3_aa: CASSLARGTGNYGYTF
clone_size: many; v_call: TRBV28; j_call: TRBJ2-7; d_call: NA; cdr3_nt: TGTGCCAGCAGTCTCCCCCGGCAGGGAAAGGGCTACGAGCAGTACTTC; cdr3_aa: CASSLPRQGKGYEQYF
clone_size: NA; v_call: TRBV19; j_call: TRBJ2-2; d_call: TRBD1; cdr3_nt: TGTGCCAGTAGTACCCGGACAGGAGAAAACACCGGGGAGCTGTTTTTT; cdr3_aa: CASSTRTGENTGELFF
clone_size: many; v_call: TRBV20-1; j_call: TRBJ2-1; d_call: TRBD2; cdr3_nt: TGCAGTGCTGGACTAGCGAGGAACAATGAGCAGTTCTTC; cdr3_aa: CSAGLARNNEQFF
clone_size: many; v_call: TRBV28; j_call: TRBJ1-5; d_call: NA; cdr3_nt: TGTGCCAGCAGTTACGCGGTAAACTACAATCAGCCCCAGCATTTT; cdr3_aa: CASSYAVNYNQPQHF
clone_size: many; v_call: TRBV7-9; j_call: TRBJ2-7; d_call: TRBD1; cdr3_nt: TGTGCCAGCAGCTCCGACGGGACAGGGCGGTACGAGCAGTACTTC; cdr3_aa: CASSSDGTGRYEQYF
clone_size: many; v_call: TRBV20-1; j_call: TRBJ2-6; d_call: TRBD1; cdr3_nt: TGCAGTGCTCCGACAGGGGGGTTCTCTGGGGCCAACGTCCTGACTTTC; cdr3_aa: CSAPTGGFSGANVLTF